Shown below are 27 T cell receptor beta chains from a single sample sequenced in a study of graft-versus-host responses after intestinal transplantation. The starting material, graft tissue, was processed to release intraepithelial and lamina propria lymphocytes. TCRdb's table, derived via immunoSEQ multiplex PCR, lists solely in-frame clones and lacks some. The table includes about 15,000 clones, under 80% detected once. The sequences come from ileum tissue, collected roughly 720 days after intestinal transplantation. These receptors were taken from a human patient who received an intestinal transplant, so some T cells may come from the graft donor.

The V call is TRBV2, the J call TRBJ2-1; tentatively, D is TRBD2 (6 bases). The V gene's germline CDR1 is SNHLY and CDR2 FYNNEI. The CDR3 contains 14 residues. Trimming stripped 11 bases from V and 0 bases from J, with 14 bases between. CDR3 in amino acids: CAGTRGGSYNEQFF. CDR3 DNA sequence: TGTGCCGGCACCCGGGGAGGCTCCTACAATGAGCAGTTCTTC.

The chain has TRBV30 and TRBJ2-7; D possibly corresponds to TRBD1 (5 bases). Germline V lookup: CDR1 GTSNPN, CDR2 SVGIG (reference sequence). This CDR3 comprises 13 residues. The ends were cut back, 5 bases at V and 2 bases at J, with 13 bases in the middle. The DNA of the CDR3 is TGTGCCTGGGGCCCTGGGGCAACCTACGAGCAGTACTTC. It codes for CAWGPGATYEQYF.

As to this clone: Distinct nucleotide sequences in the sample also encode this CDR3. This chain uses TRBV5-1 with TRBJ2-7; 7 bases align to TRBD1. The CDR3 runs 14 residues. Germline V CDR1 and CDR2: SGHRS, YFSETQ. V lost 3 bases to trimming and J lost 0 bases; unmatched junction nucleotides: 3. The CDR3 DNA sequence: TGCGCCAGCAGCTCGGCAGGGGGCTCCTACGAGCAGTACTTC. Translating gives CASSSAGGSYEQYF.

The CDR3 DNA is TGTGCCAGCAGTGAACACCAGGAAGAGACCCAGTACTTC. Translating gives CASSEHQEETQYF. The chain is built from TRBV21-1 and TRBJ2-5; the DNA was not compared with TRBD1, the D call given in the table. TRBV21-1 counts as a pseudogene. CDR3 length equals 13 residues.

This clone turned up a few times. V usage is TRBV7-2 and J usage is TRBJ1-6; 7 nucleotides agree with TRBD1. The CDR3 sequence is 16 residues long. The V gene end was trimmed by 3 bases and the J gene end by 5 bases; junction bases not matched to a gene: 7. Per the germline V gene, CDR1 is SGHTA and CDR2 is FQGNSA. The CDR3 bases are TGTGCCAGCAGCTTCGCCGGGACAGCTAATAATTCACCCCTCCACTTT. Its translation is CASSFAGTANNSPLHF.

The chain has TRBV5-4 and TRBJ2-5; 7 nucleotides align to TRBD2. The germline CDR1 and CDR2 sequences are SGHNT and YYREEE (reference sequence). The CDR3 length is 14 residues. Trimming at V came to 4 bases and at J to 5 bases, leaving 8 bases not matched to a gene. This CDR3 is CASSPGGSAETQYF. The CDR3 DNA reads as TGTGCCAGCAGCCCCGGGGGGTCTGCGGAGACCCAGTACTTC.

The CDR3 region is CASSLTSGGDREQYF. In DNA form, the CDR3 reads TGTGCCAGCAGCCTAACTAGCGGGGGGGATCGGGAGCAGTACTTC. The chain recombines TRBV6-6 with TRBJ2-7; 13 nucleotides line up with TRBD2. The V gene end was trimmed by 6 bases and the J gene end by 7 bases; junction bases not matched to a gene: 9. The CDR3 sequence is 15 residues long. CDR1 and CDR2 from the germline V gene are MNHNY and SVGAGI (reference sequence).

CDR3 bases: TGTGCCAGCAGCGATGCCGCAGGGATTGAGACCGGGGAGCTGTTTTTT. Translating it yields CASSDAAGIETGELFF. The V and J genes are TRBV6-4 and TRBJ2-2, with D possibly being TRBD1 (5 bases). Germline assignment: CDR1 MRHNA and CDR2 SNTAGT. CDR3 length: 16 residues. The V and J ends lost 6 bases and 5 bases respectively, with 19 bases between them.

The chain uses TRBV30 and TRBJ1-2, with 7 bases matching TRBD1. Per the germline V gene, CDR1 is GTSNPN and CDR2 is SVGIG (reference sequence). V shed 2 bases, J shed 6 bases, and the junction held 3 bases outside the gene matches. The CDR3 is 12 amino acids. The CDR3 is CAWSPGTDGYTF. The CDR3 region has the DNA TGTGCCTGGAGTCCGGGGACAGATGGCTACACCTTC.

J is TRBJ1-4 and V is TRBV6-5; D is possibly TRBD1 (6 bases). Trimming removed 6 bases at V and 2 bases at J, with 13 bases between. The CDR3 consists of 15 residues. The germline CDR1 and CDR2 sequences are MNHEY and SVGAGI. This chain's CDR3 is CASRKQGGTNEKLFF. As DNA, the CDR3 is TGTGCCAGCAGGAAACAGGGAGGGACTAATGAAAAACTGTTTTTT.

This clone appeared a few times. The rearrangement uses TRBV6-1 and TRBJ1-2; 9 nucleotides align to TRBD1. The CDR3 length is 14 residues. The V and J ends lost 6 bases and 4 bases, in that order; junction bases with no gene match: 6. Germline V lookup: CDR1 MNHNS, CDR2 SASEGT. The CDR3 loop reads CASRNRGQGYGYTF. The CDR3 DNA follows: TGTGCCAGCAGGAACAGGGGGCAAGGCTATGGCTACACCTTC.

The V and J genes are TRBV27 and TRBJ1-6, with 8 bases identical to TRBD1. CDR1 and CDR2 from the germline V gene are MNHEY and SMNVEV (reference sequence). The trim removed 4 bases at V and 7 bases at J, leaving 6 bases unmatched. The CDR3 is made up of 15 amino acids. CDR3 in DNA: TGTGCCAGCAGTTCAGACAGGGGAACGAATTCACCCCTCCACTTT. Its protein product is CASSSDRGTNSPLHF.

The chain employs TRBV5-8 and TRBJ1-2; TRBD1 matches 8 bases. CDR1 and CDR2 from the germline V gene are SGHTS and YDEGEE. The CDR3 has 17 residues. V trimming: 5 bases; J trimming: 2 bases; junction bases outside the gene matches: 14. In DNA form, the CDR3 reads TGTGCCAGCAGTAGGACAGGGACCACATTACAAAACTATGGCTACACCTTC. Translated: CASSRTGTTLQNYGYTF.

This clone was seen more than once but under ten times. The rearrangement links TRBV5-6 to TRBJ1-1; 8 bases match TRBD1. V lost 3 bases to trimming and J lost 7 bases; unmatched junction nucleotides: 2. In germline, CDR1 is SGHDT, CDR2 YYEEEE. This CDR3 has 12 amino acids. The CDR3 sequence: CASSSDRVEAFF. In DNA form, the CDR3 reads TGTGCCAGCAGCTCGGACAGGGTTGAAGCTTTCTTT.

This clone has more than one count but fewer than ten. This sequence joins TRBV6-5 and TRBJ2-7; D remains ambiguous. The ends were cut back, 5 bases at V and 5 bases at J, with 10 bases in the middle. The CDR3 contains 12 residues. The germline V gene has CDR1 MNHEY and CDR2 SVGAGI. CDR3: CASSHDWHEQYF. Here the CDR3 DNA reads TGTGCCAGCAGTCACGATTGGCACGAGCAGTACTTC.

The rearrangement uses TRBV4-1 and TRBJ2-1; D is possibly TRBD2 (6 bases). Trimming pared 1 base from V and 5 bases from J, leaving 6 bases between. CDR1 is MGHRA and CDR2 is YSYEKL in the germline V gene. CDR3 size: 13 residues. The CDR3 DNA follows: TGCGCCAGCAGCCAAGGCGGGAACAATGAGCAGTTCTTC. Its protein is CASSQGGNNEQFF.

This clone was counted a few times. The chain is built from TRBV7-6 and TRBJ2-3; TRBD2 aligns across 11 bases. V lost 5 bases, J lost 4 bases, and 5 bases stayed unmatched. The CDR3 is made up of 15 amino acids. The germline gives CDR1 SGHVS, CDR2 FNYEAQ. The CDR3 region is CASSPTSGNSDTQYF. In nucleotides, the CDR3 is TGTGCCAGCAGCCCGACTAGCGGGAATTCAGATACGCAGTATTTT.

CDR3 nucleotide sequence: TGTGCCAGCAGCCGAGGGCACGAGGGAGTGGACTATGGCTACACCTTC. Its translation is CASSRGHEGVDYGYTF. The chain is built from TRBV9 and TRBJ1-2; D uncertain. Germline V gives CDR1 SGDLS, CDR2 YYNGEE. This CDR3 has 16 amino acids. V was pared by 4 bases and J by 3 bases, with 19 bases between.

This clone was observed a handful of times. The chain uses TRBV6-1 and TRBJ1-6; D perhaps matches TRBD1 (5 bases). V gave up 7 bases and J gave up 6 bases, with 10 bases separating them. Germline lookup yields CDR1 MNHNS and CDR2 SASEGT. The CDR3 loop spans 13 amino acids. CDR3 nucleotide sequence: TGTGCCAGCACGGGACTTCTTAATTCACCCCTCCACTTT. It encodes CASTGLLNSPLHF.

This clone appeared once. V and J are TRBV10-3 and TRBJ2-3; 8 nucleotides line up with TRBD2. Per the germline V gene, CDR1 is ENHRY and CDR2 is SYGVKD. After removal of 6 bases from V and 2 bases from J, the junction contained 10 bases not matched to a gene. This CDR3 is 16 amino acids long. DNA of the CDR3: TGTGCCATCAGACAGTCGGGAGGGGGAGACACAGATACGCAGTATTTT. This encodes CAIRQSGGGDTDTQYF.

This chain uses TRBV30 with TRBJ2-3; 13 nucleotides match TRBD2. Germline-derived CDR1 and CDR2 are GTSNPN and SVGIG (reference sequence). Losses at the gene ends were 1 base for V and 6 bases for J; bases not matched to a gene: 4. This CDR3 has 15 residues. The DNA of the CDR3 is TGTGCCTGGAGTGCACTAGCGGGGGGGCGGGATACGCAGTATTTT. Translated, it gives CAWSALAGGRDTQYF.

This clone was picked up one time. The rearrangement links TRBV25-1 to TRBJ2-7; 8 nucleotides match TRBD1. With 4 bases clipped from V and 0 bases from J, the junction kept 14 bases outside the gene matches. The CDR3 contains 18 residues. The germline V gene has CDR1 MGHDK and CDR2 SYGVNS. The CDR3 reads CASSAPQPDRGVSYEQYF. In DNA, the CDR3 is TGTGCCAGCAGTGCCCCTCAGCCCGACAGGGGCGTCTCCTACGAGCAGTACTTC.

The rearrangement joins TRBV21-1 to TRBJ1-2; TRBD1, the D gene given by the table, was not confirmed from the DNA. TRBV21-1 counts as a pseudogene. The CDR3 sequence is 12 residues long. Here the CDR3 reads CASRDKNYGYTF. The CDR3 coding sequence is TGTGCCAGCAGGGACAAAAACTATGGCTACACCTTC.

This clone was picked up a small number of times. V and J are TRBV7-2 and TRBJ2-7; 16 nucleotides match TRBD2. The V gene's germline CDR1 is SGHTA and CDR2 FQGNSA. The trim removed 5 bases at V and 3 bases at J, leaving 7 bases unmatched. CDR3 size: 17 residues. The CDR3 spells CASSPGLAGGVGYEQYF. CDR3 nucleotides: TGTGCCAGCAGCCCGGGACTAGCGGGGGGGGTAGGCTACGAGCAGTACTTC.

This chain uses TRBV19 with TRBJ1-2, with 7 nucleotides matching TRBD1. The CDR3 is 14 amino acids. V was pared by 5 bases and J by 8 bases, with 11 bases of the junction left unmatched. CDR1 is LNHDA and CDR2 is SQIVND in the germline V gene (reference sequence). The CDR3 spells CASSPATGSRGYTF. As DNA, the CDR3 is TGTGCCAGTAGTCCCGCGACAGGGTCCAGAGGCTACACCTTC.

By sample fraction, this clone is medium-sized. The gene calls are TRBV27 and TRBJ2-4; 11 nucleotides agree with TRBD2. J lost 1 base, V lost 5 bases, and 4 bases had no gene match. Germline-derived CDR1 and CDR2 are MNHEY and SMNVEV (reference sequence). The CDR3 runs to 16 residues. CDR3 bases: TGTGCCAGCAGTGTACTAGCGGGGGTCGCCAAAAACATTCAGTACTTC. Residues: CASSVLAGVAKNIQYF.

The V call is TRBV6-5, the J call TRBJ1-5; D might be TRBD1 (5 bases). CDR3 length: 15 amino acids. The V and J ends lost 5 bases and 3 bases respectively, with 14 bases between them. Germline V gene sequence: CDR1 MNHEY, CDR2 SVGAGI. DNA of the CDR3: TGTGCCAGCAGTCCCGGGACTATGGTCAATCAGCCCCAGCATTTT. Translated, it gives CASSPGTMVNQPQHF.